The 13 T cell receptor beta chains below all came from one sample that was sequenced in a study of graft-versus-host responses after intestinal transplantation. TCRdb keeps only in-frame clones here, not all; method: immunoSEQ multiplex PCR. Counted here are roughly 99,000 clones, about 82% occurring once; the ten biggest clones make up around 1.4%. The sample was PBMCs, taken 255 days after intestinal transplant. The source of these receptors is a human patient who received an intestinal transplant, so some T cells may come from the graft donor.

This rearrangement joins TRBV4-3 to TRBJ2-2, with 8 bases aligning to TRBD1. Trimming cost V 1 base and J 4 bases; bases outside gene matches: 8. Looked up from germline, CDR1 is LGHNA and CDR2 is YSLEER. The CDR3 contains 17 residues. CDR3: CASSQGQDRVSTGELFF. The CDR3 DNA is TGCGCCAGCAGCCAAGGGCAGGACAGGGTTAGCACCGGGGAGCTGTTTTTT.

The chain couples TRBV4-1 to TRBJ1-1; no firm D call. V was cut by 2 bases and J by 1 base, with 8 bases left in between. The CDR3 has 14 residues. From germline, CDR1 is MGHRA and CDR2 YSYEKL. The CDR3 DNA reads as TGCGCCAGCAGCCAAACAGTTACGAACACTGAAGCTTTCTTT. Translating gives CASSQTVTNTEAFF.

This clone has just a few counts. CDR3 loop: CASSLSGVSGYTF. The CDR3 nucleotides are TGTGCCAGCAGCTTAAGCGGGGTCTCGGGCTACACCTTC. The V and J genes are TRBV11-2 and TRBJ1-2; no definite D call. The germline CDR1 and CDR2 sequences are SGHAT and FQNNGV. V dropped 2 bases and J dropped 8 bases, with 12 bases sitting between them. The CDR3 sequence is 13 residues long.

The chain carries TRBV7-8 and TRBJ2-6; D is unresolved. The CDR3 spans 17 residues. The germline V and J ends were trimmed by 2 bases and 0 bases, with 11 bases remaining between them. Germline V gives CDR1 SGHVS, CDR2 FQNEAQ. The CDR3 nucleotides read TGTGCCAGCAGCTTATTTGGCCAGTCCTCTGGGGCCAACGTCCTGACTTTC. It codes for CASSLFGQSSGANVLTF.

V and J are TRBV12-2 and TRBJ2-7; the table's D call, TRBD1, has no DNA check behind it. TRBV12-2 is termed a pseudogene. The CDR3 is 17 amino acids. The CDR3 loop is CASRLAQGQRRPYEQYV. CDR3 nucleotide sequence: TGTGCAAGTCGCTTAGCCCAGGGACAACGAAGACCCTACGAGCAGTACGTC.

The rearrangement links TRBV7-6 to TRBJ2-7; 9 nucleotides line up with TRBD1. Germline assignment: CDR1 SGHVS and CDR2 FNYEAQ. With 5 bases clipped from V and 2 bases from J, the junction kept 7 bases outside the gene matches. The CDR3 has 15 amino acids. For the CDR3, the DNA is TGTGCCAGCAGCCTAGGGACAGGGCTGGCCTACGAGCAGTACTTC. It specifies CASSLGTGLAYEQYF. The full variable domain, in which reference TRBV7-6 and TRBJ2-7 provide the parts outside the CDR3, is GAGVSQSPRYKVTKRGQDVALRCDPISGHVSLYWYRQALGQGPEFLTYFNYEAQQDKSGLPNDRFSAERPEGSISTLTIQRTEQRDSAMYRCASSLGTGLAYEQYFGPGTRLTVT.

This clone appeared once. The rearrangement links TRBV4-3 to TRBJ1-2, with no clear D. The germline V gene has CDR1 LGHNA and CDR2 YSLEER. The CDR3 is 13 residues long. With 4 bases removed from V and 6 bases from J, the gap between germline ends came to 12 bases. CDR3 sequence: CASSPSVWDGYTF. DNA for the CDR3: TGCGCCAGCAGCCCCTCGGTGTGGGATGGCTACACCTTC.

The chain carries TRBV7-3 and TRBJ2-5; 11 bases are shared with TRBD2. The ends lost 8 bases at V and 5 bases at J; junction bases unmatched: 7. The CDR3 sequence is 14 residues long. Germline loops: CDR1 SGHTA, CDR2 FQGTGA. CDR3 DNA sequence: TGTGCCAGCGGCCTAGCGGGGGGTATGGAGACCCAGTACTTC. Encoded protein: CASGLAGGMETQYF.

The rearrangement joins TRBV28 to TRBJ2-6, with D possibly matching TRBD2 (5 bases). Trimming took off 5 bases at V and 6 bases at J, with 11 bases between the two ends. CDR1 and CDR2 from the germline V gene are MDHEN and SYDVKM. CDR3 size: 14 residues. CDR3 coding DNA: TGTGCCAGCAGTCCGGGGATGGAGGCCAACGTCCTGACTTTC. It specifies CASSPGMEANVLTF.

The rearrangement links TRBV15 to TRBJ2-3; maybe TRBD1 (5 bases). Germline CDR1 reads LNHNV; CDR2 reads YYDKDF (reference sequence). CDR3 length equals 17 residues. V lost 0 bases, J lost 1 base, and 14 bases lay in between. The CDR3 bases are TGTGCCACCAGCAGAGATCCCCCAGGGATGGGCACAGATACGCAGTATTTT. Protein sequence: CATSRDPPGMGTDTQYF.

This clone came up a few times. V and J are TRBV30 and TRBJ2-2; 10 positions agree with TRBD2. This CDR3 comprises 15 residues. CDR1 is GTSNPN and CDR2 is SVGIG in the germline V gene (reference sequence). V was pared by 8 bases and J by 3 bases, with 9 bases of the junction left unmatched. CDR3 region: CAATTGTSDTGELFF. CDR3 in DNA: TGTGCCGCCACGACCGGGACTAGCGACACCGGGGAGCTGTTTTTT. Combining the CDR3 with reference TRBV30 and TRBJ2-2 gives the whole variable domain SQTIHQWPATLVQPVGSPLSLECTVEGTSNPNLYWYRQAAGRGLQLLFYSVGIGQISSEVPQNLSASRPQDRQFILSSKKLLLSDSGFYLCAATTGTSDTGELFFGEGSRLTVL.

The rearrangement links TRBV4-1 to TRBJ2-5; 9 bases are a match to TRBD2. This CDR3 contains 19 residues. CDR1 is MGHRA, CDR2 YSYEKL, per germline. The V gene end was trimmed by 0 bases and the J gene end by 1 base; junction bases not matched to a gene: 12. CDR3 coding DNA: TGCGCCAGCAGCCAAGATAGTGGGACTAGCACCCGCACCCAAGAGACCCAGTACTTC. Amino acids: CASSQDSGTSTRTQETQYF.

This CDR3 reads CASSLAGALRNEQFF. In DNA form, the CDR3 reads TGCGCCAGCAGCTTGGCCGGGGCCCTTCGGAATGAGCAGTTCTTC. This chain links TRBV5-1 with TRBJ2-1; either TRBD1 or TRBD2 may supply D (5 bases each). CDR1 is SGHRS, CDR2 YFSETQ, per germline. The CDR3 loop spans 15 amino acids. The V end lost 0 bases, the J end lost 7 bases, and 14 bases lay between the germline ends.